The clone carrying this TCR beta chain came up many times. At one boundary the junction diverges from the germline segment, which might be a read error. The data derive from a study of T-cell reconstitution after alpha-beta-depleted transplantation in children. Germline assignment: CDR1 SGHRS and CDR2 YFSETQ. The CDR3 extends over 15 amino acids. The TCRbeta library incorporated unique molecular identifiers. MiXCR, applied by TCRdb to the PCR reads, yields one record per CDR3 protein. Of 60,000 to 80,000 distinct CDR3 sequences listed, around 7.9% are singletons. The rearrangement links TRBV5-1 to TRBJ2-2; 11 positions match TRBD1. The source material was PBMCs from the stem cell graft donor, sampled from the stem cell graft. This TCR came from a human donor who donated a stem cell graft to a child with acute lymphoblastic leukemia. This CDR3 reads CVSSSGQGVPGELFF. The DNA for the CDR3 is TGCGTCAGCAGCTCGGGACAGGGGGTCCCCGGGGAGCTGTTTTTT.